This T cell receptor (beta chain) was documented in a study of molecular identifiers for immune sequencing clone quantification. General study results and limits: Under 1% of molecules in naive cells, but over 99% of effector molecules, belonged to clones above 20 RNA copies.

Bulk TCR library preparation followed previously described methods with listed TCR primers. TCRdb reanalysed the PCR reads using MiXCR and keeps one entry per CDR3 protein. The sample has about 630,000 distinct CDR3 sequences, 25% seen once. To note about this clonotype: What it binds is unknown. Lacking the conserved final phenylalanine or tryptophan, this CDR3 likely reflects a read error.

Sorted cell numbers of about 17,000 to 1,000,000, with 10%, 30% or 50% RNA, served as input for naive CD8 libraries. The sample consisted of naive CD8+ T cells from blood, with Jurkat cell RNA spiked in. Subset indicated: FACS-sorted CD8+CD4-CCR7+CD45RA+ naive T cells. This receptor was taken from a human donor in good health. Some libraries in this study had Jurkat cell RNA spiked in.

The CDR3 reads CASSELTVTDTQYI. The CDR3 nucleotides are TGTGCCAGCAGTGAACTGACAGTCACAGATACGCAGTATATT. The rearrangement links TRBV2 to TRBJ2-3; D is perhaps TRBD1 (5 bases). The V end was cut by 2 bases, the J end by 2 bases, with 8 bases between. The germline V gene has CDR1 SNHLY and CDR2 FYNNEI. The CDR3 length is 14 residues.